This T cell receptor beta chain was recorded in a study of technical replicates of blood from a handful of donors. The V gene lost 6 bases and the J gene lost 2 bases, with 7 bases spanning the gap. The CDR3 has 12 residues. Germline CDR1 MDHEN, CDR2 SYDVKM. Sequencing used immunoSEQ multiplex PCR; TCRdb keeps in-frame clones, though not all of them. The sample records about 80,000 clones, around nine tenths being singletons. V and J are TRBV28 and TRBJ1-2, with D possibly TRBD1 on 5 matching bases. This TCR was recovered from a human donor in good health. Sequencing was done on a sample of T cells isolated from PBMCs. Written as DNA, the CDR3 is TGTGCCAGCAGGACAGCCAACTATGGCTACACCTTC. Residues: CASRTANYGYTF.